The T cell receptor (beta chain) described here comes from a study of CD8+ T cells in alopecia areata. Treatment given: oral pan-JAK inhibitor, 5-10 mg twice daily. Extracted RNA was reverse transcribed, and the resulting cDNA served as sequencing template. Libraries were prepared by immunoSEQ multiplex PCR; TCRdb keeps only in-frame clonotypes and omits some of them. The sample shows some 180,000 clones, around 51% of them seen only once. Here the sequenced sample was CD8+ T cells sorted from blood, taken around week 54, from a patient treated with tofacitinib. This clonotype originated in a human donor with alopecia areata.

The CDR3 loop reads CASSDRNGYTF. CDR3 bases: TGTGCCAGCAGTGATCGGAATGGCTACACCTTC. The chain uses TRBV2 and TRBJ1-2; D unclear. Trimming took off 3 bases at V and 6 bases at J, with 5 bases between the two ends. The germline gives CDR1 SNHLY, CDR2 FYNNEI. This CDR3 comprises 11 residues. The variable domain in full, with the rest retrieved from reference TRBV2 and TRBJ1-2, is EPEVTQTPSHQVTQMGQEVILRCVPISNHLYFYWYRQILGQKVEFLVSFYNNEISEKSEIFDDQFSVERPDGSNFTLKIRSTKLEDSAMYFCASSDRNGYTFGSGTRLTVV.